The 17 T cell receptor beta chains below come from one sample, sequenced in a study of regulatory T cells in long-lasting Graves disease (dated by TCRdb to the early 2020s). Preparation of the library involved multiplex PCR. Sequencing took place on an Illumina HiSeq 4000. CDR3 regions were amplified by Arm-PCR with iRepertoire HTBI primers to construct TCR beta libraries. In-frame beta chains were kept once TCRdb had trimmed the public reads at Q25 with fastp and called clones with MiXCR. One record per CDR3 amino acid sequence lists the most common genes and DNA. The sample table shows about 220,000 distinct CDR3 sequences, and about 18% are seen once. Roughly a fifth of the sample is held by the ten biggest clonotypes. The time point label of this sample denotes: newly diagnosed GD, antithyroid drugs for less than 3 months. For both TCR sequencing and RNA sequencing, RNA was extracted from PBMCs in TRIzol.

This sample comprised peripheral blood mononuclear cells (PBMCs), obtained at new diagnosis, from a patient treated with antithyroid drugs. The receptors originated from a female donor with Graves disease.

This clonotype appeared many times. The chain couples TRBV12-3 or TRBV12-4 to TRBJ1-3, with a possible D match to TRBD1 (6 bases). The germline V and J ends were trimmed by 3 bases and 8 bases, with 17 bases remaining between them. The CDR3 length is 15 residues. The CDR3 sequence: CASSLGGQRGDTIYF. The CDR3 nucleotides are TGTGCCAGCAGTTTGGGGGGGCAGAGAGGTGACACCATATATTTT.

This clonotype was found many times. The rearrangement joins TRBV12-3 or TRBV12-4 to TRBJ2-7; 10 bases fit TRBD1. CDR3 length equals 14 residues. The V segment lost 6 bases and the J segment 3 bases; nucleotides outside the gene matches: 5. The CDR3 here is CASSPRTGGYEQYF. In nucleotides, the CDR3 is TGTGCCAGCAGCCCCAGGACAGGGGGCTACGAGCAGTACTTC.

This clonotype has ten or more counts. V gene TRBV4-3 combines with J gene TRBJ2-1, with unresolved D. The V end lost 0 bases, the J end lost 9 bases, and 6 bases lay between the germline ends. CDR1 LGHNA and CDR2 YSLEER come from the germline V gene. The CDR3 runs to 12 residues. This CDR3 reads CASSQESTEQFF. CDR3 nucleotides: TGCGCCAGCAGCCAAGAATCGACTGAGCAGTTCTTC.

The rearrangement links TRBV5-6 to TRBJ1-4; D might be TRBD1 (5 bases). The CDR3 length is 14 residues. Germline CDR1 SGHDT, CDR2 YYEEEE. Trimming shortened V by 0 bases and J by 5 bases, and 8 bases separated the two germline ends. CDR3 residues: CASSLVGQNEKLFF. The CDR3 coding sequence is TGTGCCAGCAGCTTGGTCGGACAAAATGAAAAACTGTTTTTT.

The rearrangement joins TRBV6-1 to TRBJ1-3; weak D call: TRBD1 (6 bases). From germline, CDR1 is MNHNS and CDR2 SASEGT. Trimming took 8 bases from V and 7 from J, leaving 18 bases between them. There are 14 residues in the CDR3. The CDR3 DNA is TGTGCCAGCGGTAGGGGGGCGTCGGGGAACACCATATATTTT. It translates to CASGRGASGNTIYF.

This clonotype was detected many times. The gene calls are TRBV7-9 and TRBJ2-7; the match to TRBD2 covers 11 bases. The V and J ends lost 5 bases and 3 bases, in that order; junction bases with no gene match: 9. Germline CDR1 reads SEHNR; CDR2 reads FQNEAQ (reference sequence). CDR3 size: 16 residues. CDR3 protein: CASSPGLAEKYYEQYF. The DNA of the CDR3 is TGTGCCAGCAGCCCGGGACTAGCGGAAAAATACTACGAGCAGTACTTC.

This clonotype was recorded at least ten times. V gene TRBV24-1 combines with J gene TRBJ2-3, with D possibly TRBD2 on 6 matching bases. The CDR3 has 16 residues. CDR1 is KGHDR and CDR2 is SFDVKD in the germline V gene. Trimming removed 2 bases at V and 3 bases at J, with 14 bases between. CDR3 sequence: CATSDWRAELTDTQYF. CDR3 coding DNA: TGTGCCACCAGTGATTGGAGGGCTGAATTGACAGATACGCAGTATTTT.

This clonotype was counted many times. The CDR3 region is CASSQDGRAGNTIYF. The CDR3 DNA sequence: TGCGCCAGCAGCCAAGATGGCAGGGCTGGAAACACCATATATTTT. This rearrangement joins TRBV4-3 to TRBJ1-3; D possibly corresponds to TRBD1 (5 bases). CDR3 length: 15 residues. V lost 0 bases to trimming and J lost 2 bases, with 8 bases between them. Germline V lookup: CDR1 LGHNA, CDR2 YSLEER.

This clonotype was counted ten times or more. The rearrangement links TRBV24-1 to TRBJ1-2; D is perhaps TRBD1 (5 bases). Trimming removed 7 bases from V and 6 bases from J, with 17 bases in between. The CDR3 runs 14 residues. Germline V gene sequence: CDR1 KGHDR, CDR2 SFDVKD. The CDR3 region has the DNA TGTGCCACCAGGGAGAACGGGGCTAAGGATGGCTACACCTTC. Residues: CATRENGAKDGYTF.

Points on this clonotype: One base away lies a much larger clone, so this may be a sequencing read error. J is TRBJ2-7 and V is TRBV5-1; 7 nucleotides match TRBD1. This CDR3 contains 15 residues. From germline, CDR1 is SGHRS and CDR2 YFSETQ. The CDR3 bases are TGCGCCAGCGGCTTGACTACAGGGGCTGGGTACGAGCAGTACTTC. Protein sequence: CASGLTTGAGYEQYF. Looking up the rest from reference TRBV5-1 and TRBJ2-7 gives the full variable domain: KAGVTQTPRYLIKTRGQQVTLSCSPISGHRSVSWYQQTPGQGLQFLFEYFSETQRNKGNFPGRFSGRQFSNSRSEMNVSTLELGDSALYLCASGLTTGAGYEQYFGPGTRLTVT.

In its sample, this clonotype was seen once. The gene calls are TRBV20-1 and TRBJ2-7; no reliable D call. Between the trimmed V and J ends, which lost 2 bases and 0 bases, there was a span of 11 bases. Germline V gives CDR1 DFQATT, CDR2 SNEGSKA (reference sequence). The CDR3 sequence is 14 residues long. The CDR3 DNA reads TGCAGTGCTAGATCCCCAGTCGGCTCCTACGAGCAGTACTTC. Translating gives CSARSPVGSYEQYF.

Ten or more counts support this clonotype. V is TRBV30 and J is TRBJ1-2; D remains ambiguous. This CDR3 is built from 12 residues. Germline V CDR1 and CDR2: GTSNPN, SVGIG (reference sequence). The V end was cut by 4 bases, the J end by 4 bases, with 10 bases between. The CDR3 loop is CAWTHPGYGYTF. The CDR3 coding sequence is TGTGCCTGGACTCATCCAGGCTATGGCTACACCTTC.

In its sample, this clonotype was seen many times. The genes are TRBV20-1 and TRBJ2-1, with no clear D. With 2 bases removed from V and 9 bases from J, the gap between germline ends came to 11 bases. Germline CDR1 and CDR2: DFQATT and SNEGSKA (reference sequence). This CDR3 has 12 amino acids. The CDR3 loop reads CSARRDWGEQFF. CDR3 nucleotide sequence: TGCAGTGCTAGAAGAGATTGGGGTGAGCAGTTCTTC.

This clonotype was detected only a few times. A much larger clone lies a single base off, so this may be a read error. J is TRBJ2-1 and V is TRBV20-1; TRBD2 matches at 13 bases. The CDR3 length is 14 residues. CDR1 is DFQATT and CDR2 is SNEGSKA in the germline V gene (reference sequence). Trimming removed 5 bases from V and 7 bases from J; junction bases left unmatched: 5. The CDR3 region is CSAWAGLAGNEQFF. The CDR3 nucleotides are TGCAGTGCTTGGGCGGGACTAGCGGGAAATGAGCAGTTCTTC.

This clonotype occurred many times. The chain couples TRBV15 to TRBJ1-1; D not resolved. Trimming removed 4 bases at V and 4 bases at J, with 19 bases between. The CDR3 loop spans 16 amino acids. Germline CDR1 and CDR2: LNHNV and YYDKDF (reference sequence). CDR3 region: CATSTSGRGGSTEAFF. The CDR3 nucleotides read TGTGCCACCAGCACGTCCGGGCGAGGAGGTAGCACTGAAGCTTTCTTT.

The J gene is TRBJ2-7, the V gene TRBV6-2 or TRBV6-3; 9 bases agree with TRBD1. Germline lookup yields CDR1 MNHEY and CDR2 SVGEGT. CDR3 size: 13 residues. V gave up 7 bases and J gave up 5 bases; unmatched junction bases: 6. CDR3: CASIEGTGNEQYF. CDR3 nucleotide sequence: TGTGCCAGCATCGAAGGGACAGGGAACGAGCAGTACTTC.

This chain uses TRBV5-6 with TRBJ1-2; 8 bases are a match to TRBD1. The trim removed 4 bases at V and 7 bases at J, leaving 12 bases unmatched. Germline V lookup: CDR1 SGHDT, CDR2 YYEEEE. The CDR3 consists of 15 residues. The CDR3 DNA reads as TGTGCCAGCAGCCCGGGGGTGACAGGGGAGGCTGGCTACACCTTC. This gives the protein CASSPGVTGEAGYTF.